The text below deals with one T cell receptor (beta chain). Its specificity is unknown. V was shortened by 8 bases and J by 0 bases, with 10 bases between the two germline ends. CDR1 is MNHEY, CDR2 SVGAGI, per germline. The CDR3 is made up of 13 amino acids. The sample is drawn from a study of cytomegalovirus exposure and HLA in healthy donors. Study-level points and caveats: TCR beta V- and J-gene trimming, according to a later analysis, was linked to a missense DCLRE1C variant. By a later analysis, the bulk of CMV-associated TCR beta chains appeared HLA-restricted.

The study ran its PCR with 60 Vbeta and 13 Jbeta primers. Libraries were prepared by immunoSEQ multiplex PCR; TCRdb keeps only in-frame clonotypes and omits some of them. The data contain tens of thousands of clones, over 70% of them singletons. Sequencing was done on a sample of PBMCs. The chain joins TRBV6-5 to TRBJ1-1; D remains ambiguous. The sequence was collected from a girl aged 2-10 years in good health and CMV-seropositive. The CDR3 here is CASSNSLNTEAFF. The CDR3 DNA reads TGTGCCAGCTCTAACAGCCTGAACACTGAAGCTTTCTTT.